Each of the 29 T cell receptor beta chains below was sequenced from the same sample in a study of preoperative IRX-2 immunotherapy in early breast cancer. Treatment defined: preoperative locoregional IRX-2 cytokine immunotherapy. Sequencing used immunoSEQ multiplex PCR; TCRdb keeps in-frame clones, though not all of them. The table shows around 680 clones, with just over 70% occurring only once. The sample was lymph node tissue, taken before IRX-2 immunotherapy. Every receptor here comes from a human donor with breast cancer.

V is TRBV11-3 and J is TRBJ2-1; TRBD2 agrees at 12 bases. Germline V gene sequence: CDR1 SGHNT, CDR2 YENEEA. J lost 3 bases, V lost 5 bases, and 14 bases had no gene match. CDR3 length equals 19 residues. CDR3: CASSPAVRTSGVHYNEQFF. The CDR3 DNA reads as TGTGCCAGCAGCCCCGCCGTCCGGACTAGCGGGGTTCACTACAATGAGCAGTTCTTC.

This clone is hyperexpanded in the sample. This rearrangement joins TRBV30 to TRBJ1-1; D gene uncertain. Germline CDR1 and CDR2: GTSNPN and SVGIG (reference sequence). Trimming left V 0 bases short and J 0 bases short, with 5 bases between. This CDR3 has 13 residues. DNA of the CDR3: TGTGCCTGGAGTGTTAGTATGAACACTGAAGCTTTCTTT. Translating gives CAWSVSMNTEAFF.

V usage is TRBV18 and J usage is TRBJ1-1; tentatively, D is TRBD1 (5 bases). The germline V gene encodes CDR1 KGHSH and CDR2 LQKENI. Deletions cut 1 base from V and 4 bases from J, with 13 bases between. The length of the CDR3 is 15 residues. CDR3 amino acids: CASSPRARVVTEAFF. DNA for the CDR3: TGTGCCAGCTCACCACGGGCCAGGGTGGTCACTGAAGCTTTCTTT.

The CDR3 region has the DNA TGCGCCAGCAGTCAATCGCTGCACCAGGGCTTTAGCAATCAGCCCCAGCATTTT. Amino acids: CASSQSLHQGFSNQPQHF. V usage is TRBV23-1 and J usage is TRBJ1-5; maybe TRBD1 (5 bases). TRBV23-1 is treated as an ORF (open reading frame) with a function not yet certain. V was trimmed by 0 bases and J by 0 bases, leaving 15 bases between them. The CDR3 contains 18 residues.

The chain couples TRBV5-1 to TRBJ2-1, with TRBD2 identical over 9 bases. This CDR3 has 21 residues. Germline V lookup: CDR1 SGHRS, CDR2 YFSETQ. V shed 4 bases and J 4 bases; nucleotides not matched to a gene: 24. The CDR3 here is CASSQVTQAGGPPLPYNEQFF. The CDR3 bases are TGCGCCAGCAGCCAAGTTACACAAGCGGGGGGACCGCCCTTACCTTACAATGAGCAGTTCTTC. The complete variable domain, with remaining parts taken from reference TRBV5-1 and TRBJ2-1, reads KAGVTQTPRYLIKTRGQQVTLSCSPISGHRSVSWYQQTPGQGLQFLFEYFSETQRNKGNFPGRFSGRQFSNSRSEMNVSTLELGDSALYLCASSQVTQAGGPPLPYNEQFFGPGTRLTVL.

The V and J genes are TRBV28 and TRBJ2-5; D uncertain. From germline, CDR1 is MDHEN and CDR2 SYDVKM. The CDR3 runs 14 residues. With 7 bases removed from V and 2 bases from J, the gap between germline ends came to 14 bases. Written as DNA, the CDR3 is TGTGCCAGCACCCATAATGCGGAACAAGAGACCCAGTACTTC. Translated: CASTHNAEQETQYF.

The chain recombines TRBV5-1 with TRBJ1-4, with a tentative D call TRBD1 (6 bases). This CDR3 contains 16 residues. V lost 1 base and J lost 8, with 18 bases in between. CDR1 is SGHRS, CDR2 YFSETQ, per germline. The chain's CDR3 is CASSLSSTGSQEKLFF. As DNA, the CDR3 is TGCGCCAGCAGCTTGTCTTCGACAGGATCTCAGGAAAAACTGTTTTTT.

The genes are TRBV11-3 and TRBJ2-5, with 9 bases lining up with TRBD1. The CDR3 spans 14 residues. V gave up 6 bases and J gave up 7 bases; unmatched junction bases: 9. Germline V gene sequence: CDR1 SGHNT, CDR2 YENEEA. CDR3 sequence: CASRGTGGGGTQYF. The CDR3 nucleotides are TGTGCCAGCAGGGGCACAGGGGGCGGGGGGACCCAGTACTTC.

This clone has a handful of counts. The chain has TRBV19 and TRBJ1-1; a possible D gene is TRBD1 (6 bases). The CDR3 totals 13 residues. V gave up 5 bases and J gave up 3 bases, with 10 bases separating them. CDR1 LNHDA and CDR2 SQIVND come from the germline V gene (reference sequence). In DNA, the CDR3 is TGTGCCAGTAGTCTTCAGGGGTACACTGAAGCTTTCTTT. Translated: CASSLQGYTEAFF. Full variable domain (missing parts from reference TRBV19 and TRBJ1-1): DGGITQSPKYLFRKEGQNVTLSCEQNLNHDAMYWYRQDPGQGLRLIYYSQIVNDFQKGDIAEGYSVSREKKESFPLTVTSAQKNPTAFYLCASSLQGYTEAFFGQGTRLTVV.

In its sample, this clone was seen a few times. The chain employs TRBV28 and TRBJ1-1; a possible D gene is TRBD1 (5 bases). This CDR3 has 14 residues. V lost 5 bases, J lost 3 bases, and 13 bases lay in between. Germline V gene data show CDR1 as MDHEN and CDR2 as SYDVKM. The CDR3 loop reads CASSPGQRDTEAFF. DNA of the CDR3: TGTGCCAGCAGTCCAGGGCAAAGGGACACTGAAGCTTTCTTT.

V gene TRBV15 combines with J gene TRBJ2-7; D not resolved. Trimming cost V 1 base and J 5 bases, with 15 bases left between them. Germline lookup yields CDR1 LNHNV and CDR2 YYDKDF (reference sequence). This CDR3 spans 15 amino acids. CDR3 protein: CATSRGARVVDEQYF. The CDR3 bases are TGTGCCACCAGCAGAGGGGCCAGAGTAGTCGACGAGCAGTACTTC.

The chain has TRBV7-5 and TRBJ1-1. TRBV7-5 is tagged as a pseudogene. The CDR3 spans 15 residues. The CDR3 DNA sequence: TGTGCCAGCAGCATCCCGGGGGTCATGAACACTGAAGCTTTCTTT. It encodes CASSIPGVMNTEAFF.

The chain joins TRBV6-8 to TRBJ1-1; D possibly corresponds to TRBD1 (5 bases). Trimming took off 4 bases at V and 5 bases at J, with 17 bases between the two ends. Germline CDR1 MNHGY, CDR2 SAAAGT. This CDR3 has 15 amino acids. DNA of the CDR3: TGTGCCAGCAGTTTAAGGGTTGGGGGAAATACTGAAGCTTTCTTT. Residues: CASSLRVGGNTEAFF.

V gene TRBV30 combines with J gene TRBJ1-1; 7 bases fit TRBD1. There are 14 residues in the CDR3. CDR1 is GTSNPN, CDR2 SVGIG, per germline (reference sequence). J gave up 4 bases and V 0 bases, and 5 bases lay outside the gene matches. CDR3 coding DNA: TGTGCCTGGAGTGTAAAAGGGGACAGCACTGAAGCTTTCTTT. Translated, it gives CAWSVKGDSTEAFF.

This clone was detected only a few times. The CDR3 bases are TGTGCCAGCAGTTTATTCGGACAGGGGGTCGATCAGCCCCAGCATTTT. Its protein is CASSLFGQGVDQPQHF. The chain employs TRBV28 and TRBJ1-5, with 10 bases fitting TRBD1. Trimming cost V 1 base and J 5 bases; bases outside gene matches: 5. There are 16 residues in the CDR3. CDR1 and CDR2 (germline): MDHEN, SYDVKM.

The chain joins TRBV18 to TRBJ1-1, with a weak D call TRBD1 (5 bases). The V gene's germline CDR1 is KGHSH and CDR2 LQKENI. There are 12 residues in the CDR3. Trimming cost V 2 bases and J 8 bases, with 9 bases left between them. The CDR3 sequence: CASSPSDREAFF. CDR3 DNA sequence: TGTGCCAGCTCACCAAGCGACAGAGAAGCTTTCTTT.

Here the CDR3 DNA reads TGTGCCAGTAGTATAATCAGGGATTGGGGCTACACCTTC. Protein sequence: CASSIIRDWGYTF. The chain carries TRBV19 and TRBJ1-2; weak D call: TRBD1 (5 bases). The CDR3 totals 13 residues. Trimming took 2 bases from V and 8 from J, leaving 12 bases between them. Germline V lookup: CDR1 LNHDA, CDR2 SQIVND (reference sequence).

This clone has more than one count but fewer than ten. The genes are TRBV6-8 and TRBJ1-1; 9 bases are a match to TRBD1. The germline gives CDR1 MNHGY, CDR2 SAAAGT. The V segment lost 0 bases and the J segment 5 bases; nucleotides outside the gene matches: 1. The CDR3 totals 14 residues. The CDR3 here is CASSYSGTGTEAFF. The CDR3 DNA follows: TGTGCCAGCAGTTACTCTGGGACAGGGACTGAAGCTTTCTTT.

V and J are TRBV11-3 and TRBJ2-1; no definite D call. CDR1 and CDR2 (germline): SGHNT, YENEEA. The V end was cut by 5 bases, the J end by 5 bases, with 13 bases between. The CDR3 is made up of 14 amino acids. DNA of the CDR3: TGTGCCAGCAGCAACTGGAAAAGTCACAATGAGCAGTTCTTC. It yields the protein CASSNWKSHNEQFF.

To note about this clone: Compared with germline, one end of the junction differs, possibly owing to a read error. V gene TRBV10-3 combines with J gene TRBJ2-2; 11 bases map to TRBD1. Per germline, CDR1 ENHRY and CDR2 SYGVKD. The CDR3 consists of 18 residues. The CDR3: CASSEHIGGQGATGELFF. The CDR3 bases are TGTGCCAGCAGTGAGCACATAGGAGGACAGGGGGCGACCGGGGAGCTGTTTTTT.

V gene TRBV6-8 combines with J gene TRBJ2-1; the D call may be TRBD1 or TRBD2 (5 bases each). CDR1 and CDR2 from the germline V gene are MNHGY and SAAAGT. The germline V and J ends were trimmed by 6 bases and 6 bases, with 18 bases remaining between them. The CDR3 extends over 15 amino acids. This chain's CDR3 is CASRSGRDRINEQFF. The CDR3 DNA is TGTGCCAGCAGATCCGGACGGGACCGAATCAATGAGCAGTTCTTC.

The chain has TRBV30 and TRBJ1-2, with D unclear. The germline gives CDR1 GTSNPN, CDR2 SVGIG (reference sequence). Trimming shortened V by 1 base and J by 1 base, and 13 bases separated the two germline ends. The CDR3 loop spans 15 amino acids. CDR3 bases: TGTGCCTGGAGTGGAATAATCAGCGGTAACTATGGCTACACCTTC. Protein sequence: CAWSGIISGNYGYTF.

The V gene is TRBV5-1, the J gene TRBJ1-6; D not resolved. Germline V gives CDR1 SGHRS, CDR2 YFSETQ. The CDR3 consists of 15 residues. Trimming shortened V by 0 bases and J by 6 bases, and 10 bases separated the two germline ends. CDR3 loop: CASSLGQQSNSPLHF. In nucleotides, the CDR3 is TGCGCCAGCAGCTTGGGTCAGCAAAGTAATTCACCCCTCCACTTT.

The chain is built from TRBV18 and TRBJ2-7; the D gene could be TRBD1 or TRBD2 (5 bases each). In germline, CDR1 is KGHSH, CDR2 LQKENI. The V end was cut by 0 bases, the J end by 2 bases, with 5 bases between. This CDR3 spans 13 amino acids. The CDR3 reads CASSPPGAYEQYV. The CDR3 nucleotides are TGTGCCAGCTCACCACCGGGGGCCTACGAGCAGTACGTC.

V is TRBV18 and J is TRBJ2-7; 7 nucleotides align to TRBD1. The CDR3 contains 15 residues. The junction had 13 bases not matched to a gene; V was cut back by 4 bases and J by 7 bases. Germline CDR1 and CDR2: KGHSH and LQKENI. The CDR3 bases are TGTGCCAGCTCACGGGGCTCAGTGAGGGGGCAAGAGCAGTACTTC. It is translated as CASSRGSVRGQEQYF.

The chain joins TRBV28 to TRBJ1-1; D not resolved. CDR3 size: 12 residues. Germline V lookup: CDR1 MDHEN, CDR2 SYDVKM. V lost 8 bases, J lost 4 bases, and 11 bases lay in between. The CDR3 spells CASVALGTEAFF. DNA for the CDR3: TGTGCCAGCGTCGCATTGGGCACTGAAGCTTTCTTT.

This clone is deemed large. The V and J genes are TRBV6-1 and TRBJ1-1, with 10 bases lining up with TRBD1. There are 14 residues in the CDR3. Germline V gene sequence: CDR1 MNHNS, CDR2 SASEGT. Unmatched junction bases numbered 1, after V lost 1 base and J lost 5 bases. CDR3 protein: CASSEGTGGTEAFF. CDR3 DNA sequence: TGTGCCAGCAGTGAAGGGACAGGGGGGACTGAAGCTTTCTTT.

This chain uses TRBV11-3 with TRBJ2-2, with 11 bases fitting TRBD1. The CDR3 contains 17 residues. Germline-derived CDR1 and CDR2 are SGHNT and YENEEA. V lost 4 bases, J lost 7 bases, and 11 bases stayed unmatched. CDR3 in DNA: TGTGCCAGCAGCTCCTACGCCCGGACAGGGGGCGGCGGGGAGCTGTTTTTT. Amino acids: CASSSYARTGGGGELFF.

This clone was picked up a small number of times. The rearrangement uses TRBV6-8 and TRBJ1-6, with TRBD1 matching 7 bases. Germline trimming cut 4 bases from V and 8 bases from J; bases unmatched to any gene: 8. Germline CDR1 reads MNHGY; CDR2 reads SAAAGT. This CDR3 region has 15 residues. The CDR3 nucleotides are TGTGCCAGCAGTTCAGGGGGAGCGGGGGATTCACCCCTCCACTTT. Its translation is CASSSGGAGDSPLHF.